The clone carrying this T cell receptor (beta chain) was seen only a few times. Its antigen is as yet unknown. The V gene end was trimmed by 0 bases and the J gene end by 11 bases; junction bases not matched to a gene: 7. The CDR3 loop spans 15 amino acids. Germline V CDR1 and CDR2: MNHEY, SVGAGI. The data derive from a study of cytomegalovirus exposure and HLA in healthy donors. General study results and limits: Relative to equally common others, HLA-associated TCR beta chains showed greater clonal expansion in a later analysis.

Primers included in the PCR were 60 Vbeta and 13 Jbeta primers. Assay: immunoSEQ multiplex PCR; the TCRdb copy retains only in-frame clones and omits some. The table includes about 69,000 clones, roughly four fifths detected once. This receptor was identified in an older woman in good health and CMV-seropositive. The V and J genes are TRBV6-5 and TRBJ1-6; TRBD1 agrees at 7 bases. The sample was PBMCs. Here the CDR3 DNA reads TGTGCCAGCAGTTACTCACAGGGGTTTAGGGCACCCCTCCACTTT. Translation: CASSYSQGFRAPLHF.